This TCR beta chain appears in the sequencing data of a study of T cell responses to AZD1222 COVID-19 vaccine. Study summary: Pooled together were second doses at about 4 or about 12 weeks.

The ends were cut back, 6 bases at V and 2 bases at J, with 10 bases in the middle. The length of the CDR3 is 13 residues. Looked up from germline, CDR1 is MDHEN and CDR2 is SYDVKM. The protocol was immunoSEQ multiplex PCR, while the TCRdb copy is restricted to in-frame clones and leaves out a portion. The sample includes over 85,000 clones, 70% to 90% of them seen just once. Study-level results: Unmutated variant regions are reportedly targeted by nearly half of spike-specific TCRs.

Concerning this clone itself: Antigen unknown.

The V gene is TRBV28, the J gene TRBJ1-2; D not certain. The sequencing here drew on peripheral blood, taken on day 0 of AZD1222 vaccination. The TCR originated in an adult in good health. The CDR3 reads CASRGSQNYGYTF. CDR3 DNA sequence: TGTGCCAGCAGGGGGAGCCAAAACTATGGCTACACCTTC.